Presented here are 21 T cell receptor beta chains from one specimen sequenced in a study of T cell responses to AZD1222 COVID-19 vaccine. Clones were sequenced by immunoSEQ multiplex PCR, and TCRdb holds only the in-frame ones, with some missing. The data contain some 96,000 clones, roughly 90% of them seen just once; the ten biggest clones take up about 16%. The sequenced sample was peripheral blood, obtained 28 days after the second AZD1222 dose. Receptors were obtained from an adult who received the AZD1222 COVID-19 vaccine.

V usage is TRBV30 and J usage is TRBJ2-1; D may be TRBD2 (5 bases). The ends were cut back, 5 bases at V and 7 bases at J, with 18 bases in the middle. The CDR3 contains 14 residues. Germline values: CDR1 GTSNPN, CDR2 SVGIG (reference sequence). CDR3 sequence reads: CAWAPSPTGNEQFF. The CDR3 coding sequence is TGTGCCTGGGCCCCTAGCCCAACGGGAAATGAGCAGTTCTTC.

The rearrangement uses TRBV19 and TRBJ2-1; D is perhaps TRBD2 (7 bases). Trimming stripped 0 bases from V and 9 bases from J, with 15 bases between. The CDR3 loop spans 15 amino acids. From germline, CDR1 is LNHDA and CDR2 SQIVND (reference sequence). Here the CDR3 DNA reads TGTGCCAGTAGTATAGAGCGGGGGCCCGTCCTTGAGCAGTTCTTC. It translates to CASSIERGPVLEQFF.

This clone was seen a few times. This sequence joins TRBV28 and TRBJ1-5; D ambiguous. The CDR3 extends over 16 amino acids. Germline V gene lookup returns CDR1 MDHEN and CDR2 SYDVKM. V gave up 3 bases and J gave up 3 bases, with 15 bases separating them. CDR3 residues: CASSLKATRHNQPQHF. The DNA for the CDR3 is TGTGCCAGCAGTTTGAAGGCAACGAGGCACAATCAGCCCCAGCATTTT.

This chain links TRBV6-5 with TRBJ2-7; 12 nucleotides agree with TRBD2. Germline values: CDR1 MNHEY, CDR2 SVGAGI. The J segment lost 5 bases and the V segment lost 5 bases, leaving 7 bases of the junction unmatched. The CDR3 sequence is 15 residues long. The CDR3 loop reads CASSLLTSGSDEQYF. The CDR3 bases are TGTGCCAGCAGTCTCCTGACTAGCGGGAGCGACGAGCAGTACTTC.

The V gene is TRBV27, the J gene TRBJ1-5, with TRBD1 matching 7 bases. The CDR3 spans 14 residues. J was trimmed by 5 bases and V by 5 bases; bases with no gene match: 6. Germline CDR1 and CDR2: MNHEY and SMNVEV (reference sequence). The CDR3 DNA reads TGTGCCAGCAGTCGGAGACAGGGCGATCAGCCCCAGCATTTT. Translating gives CASSRRQGDQPQHF.

This clone showed up just once. The rearrangement links TRBV6-5 to TRBJ2-7; D unresolved. Looked up from germline, CDR1 is MNHEY and CDR2 is SVGAGI. CDR3 length equals 13 residues. Trimming removed 6 bases at V and 5 bases at J, with 14 bases between. The CDR3 is CASRLRMHHEQYF. The CDR3 nucleotides are TGTGCCAGCAGACTAAGGATGCATCACGAGCAGTACTTC.

The J gene is TRBJ2-1, the V gene TRBV28; the match to TRBD1 covers 7 bases. The CDR3 extends over 16 amino acids. Germline-derived CDR1 and CDR2 are MDHEN and SYDVKM. J was trimmed by 0 bases and V by 5 bases; bases with no gene match: 7. Here the CDR3 DNA reads TGTGCCAGCAGTGAGGACAGGTACAGCTCCTACAATGAGCAGTTCTTC. This translates into CASSEDRYSSYNEQFF.

V gene TRBV6-1 combines with J gene TRBJ2-1; a possible D gene is TRBD2 (6 bases). The CDR3 covers 15 residues. CDR1 is MNHNS and CDR2 is SASEGT in the germline V gene. Deletions cut 1 base from V and 4 bases from J, with 11 bases between. CDR3: CASSEEGTGYNEQFF. The CDR3 DNA follows: TGTGCCAGCAGTGAAGAGGGGACTGGTTACAATGAGCAGTTCTTC.

This clone showed up just once. The chain carries TRBV5-5 and TRBJ1-1; TRBD1 is a possible D gene (5 bases). Germline loops: CDR1 SGHKS, CDR2 YYEKEE (reference sequence). The V end lost 0 bases, the J end lost 1 base, and 10 bases lay between the germline ends. The CDR3 has 15 residues. As DNA, the CDR3 is TGTGCCAGCAGCTTGGTAGGAGGGGAGAACACTGAAGCTTTCTTT. It yields the protein CASSLVGGENTEAFF.

The CDR3, as DNA: TGTGCCAGCAGTTTACTTTCTAGCGGGGATTACAATGAGCAGTTCTTC. Encoded protein: CASSLLSSGDYNEQFF. This chain links TRBV6-2 or TRBV6-3 with TRBJ2-1; 9 bases align to TRBD2. Germline CDR1 MNHEY, CDR2 SVGEGT. The CDR3 is made up of 16 amino acids. V lost 4 bases to trimming and J lost 4 bases; unmatched junction nucleotides: 8.

This chain connects TRBV6-5 to TRBJ2-2; TRBD1 agrees at 8 bases. With V trimmed by 5 bases and J by 5 bases, 7 bases remained unmatched. The CDR3 has 15 amino acids. The germline V gene has CDR1 MNHEY and CDR2 SVGAGI. Written as DNA, the CDR3 is TGTGCCAGCAGTACCCGCAGGGGGCAAACCGGGGAGCTGTTTTTT. It translates to CASSTRRGQTGELFF.

The chain joins TRBV7-9 to TRBJ2-3; 8 bases align to TRBD1. Looked up from germline, CDR1 is SEHNR and CDR2 is FQNEAQ (reference sequence). Trimming cost V 3 bases and J 5 bases; bases outside gene matches: 4. The CDR3 runs 14 residues. The CDR3 DNA sequence: TGTGCCAGCAGCTTTGGACAGGGTGTAGATACGCAGTATTTT. Translating it yields CASSFGQGVDTQYF.

This rearrangement joins TRBV3-1 (or the pseudogene TRBV3-2) to TRBJ1-4; D unresolved. Trimming stripped 1 base from V and 8 bases from J, with 8 bases between. Germline V lookup: CDR1 LGHDT, CDR2 YNNKEL (reference sequence). The CDR3 contains 13 residues. CDR3: CASSQGVQEKLFF. In DNA, the CDR3 is TGTGCCAGCAGCCAAGGGGTTCAGGAAAAACTGTTTTTT.

The chain recombines TRBV11-2 with TRBJ2-2; 9 nucleotides align to TRBD2. The CDR3 runs 17 residues. V was clipped by 4 bases and J by 5 bases; unmatched bases: 11. In germline, CDR1 is SGHAT, CDR2 FQNNGV. The CDR3 spells CASSSLRGRVPTGELFF. CDR3 sequence (DNA): TGTGCCAGCAGCTCCCTACGCGGGAGGGTGCCTACCGGGGAGCTGTTTTTT. Using reference TRBV11-2 and TRBJ2-2 for the parts outside the CDR3, the full variable domain is EAGVAQSPRYKIIEKRQSVAFWCNPISGHATLYWYQQILGQGPKLLIQFQNNGVVDDSQLPKDRFSAERLKGVDSTLKIQPAKLEDSAVYLCASSSLRGRVPTGELFFGEGSRLTVL.

The CDR3 loop is CASSPFSGSSYEQYF. In nucleotides, the CDR3 is TGCGCCAGCAGCCCCTTTAGCGGGAGTTCGTACGAGCAGTACTTC. The V and J genes are TRBV4-1 and TRBJ2-7; 9 bases match TRBD2. Trimming cost V 4 bases and J 4 bases; bases outside gene matches: 8. CDR3 size: 15 residues. The V gene's germline CDR1 is MGHRA and CDR2 YSYEKL.

V and J are TRBV5-1 and TRBJ2-1; possibly TRBD1 for D (6 bases). CDR1 and CDR2 from the germline V gene are SGHRS and YFSETQ. V lost 9 bases, J lost 5 bases, and 24 bases lay in between. This CDR3 has 16 residues. CDR3 sequence: CATSLGAMGYNNEQFF. CDR3 DNA: TGCGCCACTTCCCTGGGGGCGATGGGTTATAACAATGAGCAGTTCTTC.

V is TRBV7-9 and J is TRBJ1-1, with no clear D. V was shortened by 7 bases and J by 4 bases, with 13 bases between the two germline ends. This CDR3 contains 13 residues. CDR1 SEHNR and CDR2 FQNEAQ come from the germline V gene (reference sequence). The DNA for the CDR3 is TGTGCCAGCATCCCCGGCTGGGGCACTGAAGCTTTCTTT. This codes for CASIPGWGTEAFF.

The chain carries TRBV28 and TRBJ1-5; 7 bases match TRBD1. V lost 4 bases to trimming and J lost 3 bases; unmatched junction nucleotides: 9. The CDR3 length is 16 residues. The germline gives CDR1 MDHEN, CDR2 SYDVKM. CDR3 coding DNA: TGTGCCAGCAGTTCCCAAGTGACAGGGTACAATCAGCCCCAGCATTTT. Translation: CASSSQVTGYNQPQHF.

This clone appeared a few times. The chain has TRBV4-1 and TRBJ2-5; D might be TRBD1 (5 bases). The CDR3 sequence is 17 residues long. The V gene's germline CDR1 is MGHRA and CDR2 YSYEKL. Trimming cost V 0 bases and J 5 bases, with 19 bases left between them. The CDR3 bases are TGCGCCAGCAGCCAAGATTGGAGTACCCAGGGTCGGGAGACCCAGTACTTC. Protein: CASSQDWSTQGRETQYF.

This sequence joins TRBV28 and TRBJ1-5; D call uncertain. The length of the CDR3 is 12 residues. Germline CDR1 MDHEN, CDR2 SYDVKM. V lost 2 bases and J 10 bases, leaving 9 bases between the germline ends. The CDR3 spells CASSLETSPQHF. CDR3 bases: TGTGCCAGCAGTTTAGAAACATCACCCCAGCATTTT.

The gene calls are TRBV4-2 and TRBJ1-1, with D perhaps matching TRBD1 (6 bases). The CDR3 runs 16 residues. V lost 3 bases and J 5 bases, leaving 19 bases between the germline ends. Looked up from germline, CDR1 is LGHNA and CDR2 is YNFKEQ. CDR3 nucleotides: TGTGCCAGCAGCCAGGTTCTGACAGGTGGACTAACTGAAGCTTTCTTT. The encoded protein is CASSQVLTGGLTEAFF.